These 17 T cell receptor beta chains were all obtained from the same sample, sequenced in a study of T cell responses to AZD1222 COVID-19 vaccine. Assay used: immunoSEQ multiplex PCR; TCRdb lists only in-frame clones, some missing. The table has about 270,000 clones, 90% to 95% seen once; the top ten hold 0.5% to 0.7%. Material: peripheral blood, obtained 28 days after the second AZD1222 dose. The receptors derive from an adult who received the AZD1222 COVID-19 vaccine.

This sequence joins TRBV28 and TRBJ1-2, with no clear D. CDR1 MDHEN and CDR2 SYDVKM come from the germline V gene. CDR3 size: 13 residues. V lost 3 bases to trimming and J lost 4 bases, with 9 bases between them. The DNA of the CDR3 is TGTGCCAGCAGTTTGGCGGGAGTCTATGGCTACACCTTC. Its translation: CASSLAGVYGYTF.

The chain is built from TRBV7-2 and TRBJ2-2; D might be TRBD2 (5 bases). Trimming shortened V by 6 bases and J by 4 bases, and 9 bases separated the two germline ends. The length of the CDR3 is 13 residues. CDR1 is SGHTA and CDR2 is FQGNSA in the germline V gene. For the CDR3, the DNA is TGTGCCAGCAGGTACGGAGGCACCGGGGAGCTGTTTTTT. It translates to CASRYGGTGELFF.

As DNA, the CDR3 is TGTGCCAGCAGCTTAGTCGGCGGCCGAGCCTACGAGCAGTACTTC. Protein sequence: CASSLVGGRAYEQYF. V is TRBV11-2 and J is TRBJ2-7; D not resolved. V was trimmed by 1 base and J by 2 bases, leaving 12 bases between them. The germline V gene has CDR1 SGHAT and CDR2 FQNNGV. The CDR3 sequence is 15 residues long. The variable domain in full, completed from reference TRBV11-2 and TRBJ2-7, reads EAGVAQSPRYKIIEKRQSVAFWCNPISGHATLYWYQQILGQGPKLLIQFQNNGVVDDSQLPKDRFSAERLKGVDSTLKIQPAKLEDSAVYLCASSLVGGRAYEQYFGPGTRLTVT.

A note on this clone: Other nucleotide sequences from this sample produce the same CDR3. This rearrangement joins TRBV7-2 to TRBJ2-1; the match to TRBD2 covers 8 bases. V lost 2 bases, J lost 1 base, and 1 base stayed unmatched. The CDR3 consists of 15 residues. The germline V gene has CDR1 SGHTA and CDR2 FQGNSA. Here the CDR3 reads CASSLSGSSYNEQFF. CDR3 sequence (DNA): TGTGCCAGCAGCTTAAGCGGGAGTTCCTACAATGAGCAGTTCTTC.

V is TRBV6-2 or TRBV6-3 and J is TRBJ2-1, with 10 bases that match TRBD2. CDR1 is MNHEY and CDR2 is SVGEGT in the germline V gene. The CDR3 contains 15 residues. J was trimmed by 8 bases and V by 6 bases; bases with no gene match: 10. The CDR3 nucleotides are TGTGCCAGCAGCCTTTTAGCGGGAGGCGGGTATGAGCAGTTCTTC. Translation: CASSLLAGGGYEQFF.

CDR3 amino acids: CASSSHRGNNEQFF. The DNA for the CDR3 is TGTGCCAGCAGTTCCCACAGGGGAAACAATGAGCAGTTCTTC. The V gene is TRBV27, the J gene TRBJ2-1; 7 bases are a match to TRBD1. In germline, CDR1 is MNHEY, CDR2 SMNVEV (reference sequence). The V gene end was trimmed by 4 bases and the J gene end by 5 bases; junction bases not matched to a gene: 5. This CDR3 region has 14 residues.

This clone was observed once. V usage is TRBV4-2 and J usage is TRBJ2-2; D unresolved. The V gene lost 1 base and the J gene lost 10 bases, with 13 bases spanning the gap. Germline CDR1 reads LGHNA; CDR2 reads YNFKEQ. The CDR3 spans 14 residues. CDR3 bases: TGTGCCAGCAGCCAAGCCTACCTACCCATGGAGCTGTTTTTT. Translating gives CASSQAYLPMELFF.

The chain couples TRBV29-1 to TRBJ2-7, with 7 bases identical to TRBD2. V gave up 1 base and J gave up 6 bases; unmatched junction bases: 3. Looked up from germline, CDR1 is SQVTM and CDR2 is ANQGSEA. This CDR3 spans 12 amino acids. The CDR3 nucleotides read TGCAGCGTTGAAGTACGGGGGGTCGAGCAGTACTTC. Translated, it gives CSVEVRGVEQYF.

The sample holds one count of this clone. The CDR3 DNA is TGTGCCAGCAGCTTAGGGGACAGGGAGACTCAGCCCCAGCATTTT. Translation gives CASSLGDRETQPQHF. The chain carries TRBV7-2 and TRBJ1-5; 9 nucleotides match TRBD1. J was trimmed by 6 bases and V by 1 base; bases with no gene match: 4. Germline V CDR1 and CDR2: SGHTA, FQGNSA. The CDR3 is 15 amino acids.

This sequence joins TRBV13 and TRBJ2-1; 9 positions match TRBD2. Germline CDR1 PRHDT, CDR2 FYEKMQ (reference sequence). The J segment lost 8 bases and the V segment lost 3 bases, leaving 14 bases of the junction unmatched. This CDR3 has 17 amino acids. CDR3 sequence (DNA): TGTGCCAGCAGCTTGTGGTCTAGCGGGAACCGCTTGGATGAGCAGTTCTTC. Translation gives CASSLWSSGNRLDEQFF. The complete variable domain, with remaining parts taken from reference TRBV13 and TRBJ2-1, reads AAGVIQSPRHLIKEKRETATLKCYPIPRHDTVYWYQQGPGQDPQFLISFYEKMQSDKGSIPDRFSAQQFSDYHSELNMSSLELGDSALYFCASSLWSSGNRLDEQFFGPGTRLTVL.

V usage is TRBV28 and J usage is TRBJ2-3; no firm D call. The CDR3 length is 14 residues. Deletions cut 7 bases from V and 3 bases from J, with 14 bases between. The germline gives CDR1 MDHEN, CDR2 SYDVKM. The CDR3 here is CASTSTGRTDTQYF. The CDR3 nucleotides read TGTGCCAGCACCTCAACCGGACGGACAGATACGCAGTATTTT.

This chain links TRBV3-1 (or the pseudogene TRBV3-2) with TRBJ1-6; D unclear. Deletions cut 0 bases from V and 11 bases from J, with 17 bases between. The CDR3 loop spans 16 amino acids. In germline, CDR1 is LGHDT, CDR2 YNNKEL (reference sequence). For the CDR3, the DNA is TGTGCCAGCAGCCAAGATGGAGCCCCGAGGGTTGCACCCCTCCACTTT. Amino acids: CASSQDGAPRVAPLHF.

The V and J genes are TRBV21-1 and TRBJ1-6. TRBV21-1 is marked as a pseudogene. The CDR3 runs to 15 residues. The CDR3 DNA follows: TGTGCCAGCAGCAACTGGGAGCTAAGGATGGCACCCCTCCACTTT. Translated: CASSNWELRMAPLHF.

The chain joins TRBV4-2 to TRBJ1-6; D remains unclear. Trimming left V 0 bases short and J 7 bases short, with 4 bases between. This CDR3 is 13 amino acids long. Germline V CDR1 and CDR2: LGHNA, YNFKEQ. CDR3 region: CASSQESNSPLHF. The DNA for the CDR3 is TGTGCCAGCAGCCAAGAGTCGAATTCACCCCTCCACTTT.

The rearrangement joins TRBV3-1 (or the pseudogene TRBV3-2) to TRBJ1-6; 7 nucleotides line up with TRBD1. The length of the CDR3 is 14 residues. Looked up from germline, CDR1 is LGHDT and CDR2 is YNNKEL (reference sequence). V lost 6 bases to trimming and J lost 7 bases; unmatched junction nucleotides: 6. The CDR3 spells CASRTGTENSPLHF. The CDR3 coding sequence is TGTGCCAGCAGGACCGGGACAGAGAATTCACCCCTCCACTTT.

The chain is built from TRBV10-2 and TRBJ1-1; TRBD1 might be the D (5 bases). V lost 6 bases to trimming and J lost 1 base, with 18 bases between them. This CDR3 region has 16 residues. Germline values: CDR1 WSHSY, CDR2 SAAADI. This CDR3 reads CASRSEFGQGNTEAFF. The CDR3 region has the DNA TGCGCCAGCAGGTCTGAATTCGGGCAGGGGAACACTGAAGCTTTCTTT.

This clone has only one observation. The chain is built from TRBV28 and TRBJ2-1; 8 positions match TRBD2. This CDR3 has 12 residues. The V gene's germline CDR1 is MDHEN and CDR2 SYDVKM. Trimming took 4 bases from V and 14 from J; bases not matched to a gene: 7. CDR3 nucleotide sequence: TGTGCCAGCAGTTCCTCCGGGGGGGCCAAGTTCTTC. It specifies CASSSSGGAKFF.